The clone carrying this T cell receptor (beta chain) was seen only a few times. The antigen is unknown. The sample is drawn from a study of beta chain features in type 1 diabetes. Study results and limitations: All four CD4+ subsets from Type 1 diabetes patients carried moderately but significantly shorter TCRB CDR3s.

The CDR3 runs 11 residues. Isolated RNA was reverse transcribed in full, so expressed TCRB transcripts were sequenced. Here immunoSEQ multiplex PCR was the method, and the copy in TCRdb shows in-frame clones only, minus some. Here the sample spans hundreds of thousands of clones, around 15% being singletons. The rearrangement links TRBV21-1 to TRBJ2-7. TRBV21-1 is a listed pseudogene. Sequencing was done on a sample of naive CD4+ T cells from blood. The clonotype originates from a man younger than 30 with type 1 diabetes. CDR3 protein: CASSKAYEQYF. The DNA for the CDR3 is TGTGCCAGCAGTAAGGCCTACGAGCAGTACTTC.